One sample yielded the 9 T cell receptor beta chains listed below, sequenced in a study of cytomegalovirus exposure and HLA in healthy donors. With 60 Vbeta and 13 Jbeta primers, the PCR was carried out. TCRdb's copy holds only in-frame clones and misses some; the assay was immunoSEQ multiplex PCR. The sample has about 140,000 clones, about 80% seen once; the top ten hold around 1.5%. The sequenced sample was PBMCs. Every receptor here comes from a young man in good health and CMV-seropositive.

V usage is TRBV30 and J usage is TRBJ2-1, with TRBD1 as a possible D gene (5 bases). Germline loops: CDR1 GTSNPN, CDR2 SVGIG (reference sequence). The length of the CDR3 is 10 residues. V gave up 2 bases and J gave up 9 bases, with 5 bases separating them. This CDR3 reads CAWSRGEQFF. The CDR3, as DNA: TGTGCCTGGAGTAGGGGTGAGCAGTTCTTC.

This clone was recorded only once. The chain recombines TRBV4-1 with TRBJ2-3, with 11 nucleotides matching TRBD1. Germline values: CDR1 MGHRA, CDR2 YSYEKL. This CDR3 comprises 16 residues. The junction had 4 bases not matched to a gene; V was cut back by 4 bases and J by 1 base. The CDR3 DNA is TGCGCCAGCAGCCCTGAGGGACAGGGGGGCACAGATACGCAGTATTTT. Its protein is CASSPEGQGGTDTQYF.

Details on this clone: Other DNA sequences in the same sample also yield this CDR3. The chain recombines TRBV5-5 with TRBJ1-2; a weak D match, TRBD1 (5 bases). This CDR3 has 15 residues. V was pared by 0 bases and J by 0 bases, with 9 bases between. The germline gives CDR1 SGHKS, CDR2 YYEKEE (reference sequence). The CDR3 DNA reads as TGTGCCAGCAGCTTGGGACAGCTAGCTAACTATGGCTACACCTTC. Translation: CASSLGQLANYGYTF.

This rearrangement joins TRBV7-9 to TRBJ2-3, with 11 bases aligning to TRBD2. In germline, CDR1 is SEHNR, CDR2 FQNEAQ (reference sequence). There are 16 residues in the CDR3. The V gene end was trimmed by 6 bases and the J gene end by 4 bases; junction bases not matched to a gene: 9. The CDR3 loop is CASSSTSGDFADTQYF. The CDR3 DNA reads as TGTGCCAGCAGTTCGACTAGCGGGGATTTTGCAGATACGCAGTATTTT.

The V gene is TRBV27, the J gene TRBJ2-7; 8 nucleotides agree with TRBD1. This CDR3 comprises 15 residues. Per germline, CDR1 MNHEY and CDR2 SMNVEV (reference sequence). The V and J ends lost 2 bases and 2 bases, in that order; junction bases with no gene match: 5. This chain's CDR3 is CASSLDRGFPYEQYF. In DNA, the CDR3 is TGTGCCAGCAGTTTAGACAGGGGTTTTCCCTACGAGCAGTACTTC.

The chain is built from TRBV18 and TRBJ2-3; 8 bases fit TRBD1. This CDR3 comprises 13 residues. The V gene's germline CDR1 is KGHSH and CDR2 LQKENI. Trimming removed 5 bases from V and 6 bases from J; junction bases left unmatched: 4. Here the CDR3 DNA reads TGTGCCAGCTCAACAGGGGGATCTGATACGCAGTATTTT. It yields the protein CASSTGGSDTQYF.

The V and J genes are TRBV29-1 and TRBJ2-1, with 10 nucleotides matching TRBD1. The CDR3 runs to 13 residues. Germline V CDR1 and CDR2: SQVTM, ANQGSEA. Losses at the gene ends were 6 bases for V and 6 bases for J; bases not matched to a gene: 5. The DNA of the CDR3 is TGCAGCGTCTGGACAGGGGGGGCCAATGAGCAGTTCTTC. Translation: CSVWTGGANEQFF.

V is TRBV30 and J is TRBJ2-5, with TRBD2 as a possible D gene (5 bases). The V end lost 0 bases, the J end lost 4 bases, and 6 bases lay between the germline ends. This CDR3 comprises 12 residues. Germline CDR1 GTSNPN, CDR2 SVGIG (reference sequence). CDR3 in DNA: TGTGCCTGGAGTGTTGGAGGAGAGACCCAGTACTTC. Protein product: CAWSVGGETQYF. Looking up the rest from reference TRBV30 and TRBJ2-5 gives the full variable domain: SQTIHQWPATLVQPVGSPLSLECTVEGTSNPNLYWYRQAAGRGLQLLFYSVGIGQISSEVPQNLSASRPQDRQFILSSKKLLLSDSGFYLCAWSVGGETQYFGPGTRLLVL.

The V call is TRBV30, the J call TRBJ2-1, with 13 nucleotides matching TRBD2. The CDR3 contains 16 residues. V was clipped by 5 bases and J by 5 bases; unmatched bases: 9. Germline CDR1 is GTSNPN and CDR2 is SVGIG (reference sequence). CDR3 bases: TGTGCCTGGGGTAATAAGGGACTAGCGGGGAACAATGAGCAGTTCTTC. Its protein is CAWGNKGLAGNNEQFF.